The clone carrying this T cell receptor beta chain was seen a few times. These gene names are mouse names. The read ends 4 residues shy of where the CDR3 ends; the end is completed using the germline J gene. The data stem from a study of CD8+ T cells in alopecia areata. Combined cutaneous lymph node cells underwent sorting by CD4, CD8alpha, NKG2D, NKG2ACE and additional markers. Germline V CDR1 and CDR2: MSHET, SYDVDS. This CDR3 region has 12 residues. Trimming shortened V by 5 bases and J by 5 bases, and 7 bases separated the two germline ends. Extracted RNA was reverse transcribed, and the resulting cDNA served as sequencing template. TCRdb's copy holds only in-frame clones and misses some; the assay was immunoSEQ multiplex PCR. The sample includes 290,000 or so clones, none of them occurring once.

J is TRBJ2-1 and V is TRBV29; possible D gene TRBD1, 6 bases. This clonotype was sampled from a C3H/HeJ mouse with alopecia areata. Mice of this strain are of MHC haplotype H2-k. The sequenced sample consisted of CD4+ T cells sorted from a lymph node. The CDR3 bases that were read are TGTGCTAGCAGTACAGGGAATGCT. Translated: CASSTGNA. The CDR3 in full is CASSTGNAEQFF. The complete variable domain, with remaining parts taken from reference TRBV29 and TRBJ2-1, reads DMKVTQMPRYLIKRMGENVLLECGQDMSHETMYWYRQDPGLGLQLIYISYDVDSNSEGDIPKGYRVSRKKREHFSLILDSAKTNQTSVYFCASSTGNAEQFFGPGTRLTVL.